This T cell receptor beta chain was captured in a study of T cells in Graves' hyperthyroidism and ophthalmopathy. Using RNA transcripts as the source, TCR beta CDR3 regions were amplified. TCR CDR3 regions were first amplified by RT-PCR with HTBI primers. TCRdb re-called the multiplex PCR reads with MiXCR, one entry per CDR3 protein. The sample consists of 500,000 to 650,000 distinct CDR3 sequences, 35% to 50% of them appearing once. Sequencing was carried out using peripheral blood or thyroid tissue (not recorded which). This clonotype originated in an adult woman with Graves' disease, either hyperthyroidism or ophthalmopathy (not recorded which).

Here the CDR3 reads CASSSRTGEWETQYF. As DNA, the CDR3 is TGTGCCAGCAGCTCCCGGACGGGGGAGTGGGAGACCCAGTACTTC. The rearrangement uses TRBV7-9 and TRBJ2-5, with D possibly matching TRBD2 (6 bases). This CDR3 comprises 15 residues. Germline V lookup: CDR1 SEHNR, CDR2 FQNEAQ (reference sequence). V dropped 4 bases and J dropped 5 bases, with 17 bases sitting between them.